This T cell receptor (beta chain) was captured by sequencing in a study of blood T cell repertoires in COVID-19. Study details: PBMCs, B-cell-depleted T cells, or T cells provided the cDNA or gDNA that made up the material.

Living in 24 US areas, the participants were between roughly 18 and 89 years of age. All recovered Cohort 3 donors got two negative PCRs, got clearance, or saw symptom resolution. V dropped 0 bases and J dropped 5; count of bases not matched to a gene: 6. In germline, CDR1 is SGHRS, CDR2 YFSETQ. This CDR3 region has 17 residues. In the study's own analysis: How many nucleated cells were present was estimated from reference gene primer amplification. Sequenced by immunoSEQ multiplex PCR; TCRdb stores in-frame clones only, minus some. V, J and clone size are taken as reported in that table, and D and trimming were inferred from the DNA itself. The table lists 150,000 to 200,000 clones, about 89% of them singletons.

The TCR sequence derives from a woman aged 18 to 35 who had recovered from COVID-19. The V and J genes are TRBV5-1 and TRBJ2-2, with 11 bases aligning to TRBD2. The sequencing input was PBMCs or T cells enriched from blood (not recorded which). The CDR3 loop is CASSLVAGGPSTGELFF. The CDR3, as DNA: TGCGCCAGCAGCTTGGTAGCGGGGGGGCCGAGTACCGGGGAGCTGTTTTTT.